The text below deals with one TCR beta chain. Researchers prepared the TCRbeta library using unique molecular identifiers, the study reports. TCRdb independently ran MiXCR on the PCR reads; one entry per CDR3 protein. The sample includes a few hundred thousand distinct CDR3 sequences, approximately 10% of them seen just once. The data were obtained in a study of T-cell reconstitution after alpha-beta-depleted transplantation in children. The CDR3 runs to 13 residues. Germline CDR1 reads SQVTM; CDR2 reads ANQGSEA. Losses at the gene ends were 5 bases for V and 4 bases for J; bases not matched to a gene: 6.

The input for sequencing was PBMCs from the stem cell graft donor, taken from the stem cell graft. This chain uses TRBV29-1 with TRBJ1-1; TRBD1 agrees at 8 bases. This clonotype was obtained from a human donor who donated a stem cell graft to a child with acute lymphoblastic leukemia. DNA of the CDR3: TGCAGCGTTCACGACAGGGGCGGCACTGAAGCTTTCTTT. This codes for CSVHDRGGTEAFF.